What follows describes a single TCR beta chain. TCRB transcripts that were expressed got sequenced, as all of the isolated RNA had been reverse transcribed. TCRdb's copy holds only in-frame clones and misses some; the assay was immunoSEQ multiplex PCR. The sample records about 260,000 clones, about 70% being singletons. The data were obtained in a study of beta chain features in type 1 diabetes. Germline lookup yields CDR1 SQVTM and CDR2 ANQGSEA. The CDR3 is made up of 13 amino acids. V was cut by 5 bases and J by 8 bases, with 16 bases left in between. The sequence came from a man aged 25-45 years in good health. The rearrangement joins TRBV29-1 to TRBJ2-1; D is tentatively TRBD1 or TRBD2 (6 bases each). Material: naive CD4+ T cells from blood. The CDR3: CSVRGRVVDEQFF. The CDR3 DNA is TGCAGCGTTCGGGGGCGAGTTGTCGATGAGCAGTTCTTC.